This T cell receptor beta chain was obtained from a study of blood T cells in healthy people across ages. The study, taken as a whole, reports: The percentage of naive T cells correlated strongly with TCR beta diversity.

Germline CDR1 reads SEHNR; CDR2 reads FQNEAQ (reference sequence). V shed 3 bases and J shed 0 bases, with 9 bases lying between them. The CDR3 contains 14 residues. Points on this clonotype: The antigen is unknown.

Then a second PCR, running about 6 to 12 cycles, was carried out with a sample-barcoded 5' primer and a J-beta primer mix. MiXCR, applied by TCRdb to the 5' RACE reads, yields one record per CDR3 protein. This table holds more than 1,000,000 distinct CDR3 sequences, around 27% found once. The data also belong to a second study, concerning T cells of mothers and their children.

The TCR comes from a girl aged 2 to 10 in good health. The chain carries TRBV7-9 and TRBJ2-7; D unresolved. The sample was blood. The CDR3 spells CASSFTASSYEQYF. CDR3 in DNA: TGTGCCAGCAGCTTCACGGCGAGCTCCTACGAGCAGTACTTC. The variable domain in full, with the rest retrieved from reference TRBV7-9 and TRBJ2-7, is DTGVSQNPRHKITKRGQNVTFRCDPISEHNRLYWYRQTLGQGPEFLTYFQNEAQLEKSRLLSDRFSAERPKGSFSTLEIQRTEQGDSAMYLCASSFTASSYEQYFGPGTRLTVT.